This T cell receptor (beta chain) appears in the sequencing data of a study of glioma-infiltrating T cells after dendritic cell vaccination. Study details: Autologous tumor lysate-pulsed dendritic cell vaccination was given between the early 2000s and the early 2010s. Findings of the study overall: Patients with more pretreatment TILs had longer time to progression and survival.

Input was roughly 2.2 ug genomic DNA, or all available if less. Sequencing was performed with immunoSEQ multiplex PCR; in TCRdb, only in-frame clones are kept and a portion is missing. The table shows tens of thousands of clones, with 87% occurring only once. Per germline, CDR1 SGHVS and CDR2 FNYEAQ. Trimming removed 4 bases at V and 7 bases at J, with 7 bases between. The CDR3 consists of 12 residues. Stated time point: after dendritic cell vaccination, including at tumor progression/relapse. Selection required adequate fresh-frozen tumor tissue plus more than two years' survival data. Comment on this clone: No antigen is known for it.

This rearrangement joins TRBV7-6 to TRBJ2-2, with a possible D match to TRBD2 (6 bases). The source material was blood, sampled after dendritic cell vaccination. The TCR comes from a human donor with glioblastoma. CDR3: CASSWGDGELFF. The CDR3 bases are TGTGCCAGCAGCTGGGGGGACGGGGAGCTGTTTTTT.